The following is a T cell receptor beta chain sequence with its context. Its antigen is unidentified. The data are from a study of T-cell memory formation after mild COVID-19. Regarding the study as a whole: Clones that contracted from day 15 to 85 were balanced CD4/CD8, while later expanders leaned CD4+. Second-wave clones peaking on day 37 lacked confirmed SARS-CoV-2 specificity.

TCRdb reprocessed the 5' RACE reads with MiXCR, giving one entry per CDR3 protein. The sample lists under 600,000 distinct CDR3 sequences, less than 25% seen once, with about 8.2% in the top ten. Germline loops: CDR1 DFQATT, CDR2 SNEGSKA (reference sequence). V was pared by 2 bases and J by 7 bases, with 17 bases of the junction left unmatched. This CDR3 spans 18 amino acids. What was sequenced was PBMCs or a T cell subset sorted from them (not recorded which). This sequence was found in an adult woman who had mild COVID-19 (a few samples of this study predate the infection). Cell type and time point are not known. The V and J genes are TRBV20-1 and TRBJ2-1; 10 nucleotides match TRBD2. CDR3 nucleotides: TGCAGTGCTAGACCTCAGGGCCAGCGGGAGGGTCGGCAGAATGAGCAGTTCTTC. This encodes CSARPQGQREGRQNEQFF.